A single sample is the source of the 6 T cell receptor beta chains below, sequenced in a study of a mutant IDH1 vaccine in newly diagnosed glioma. Their specific antigens are unknown. Time point: week 11, during vaccination. All doses held 300 ug of mutant IDH1 20-mer peptide, with topical imiquimod. Using immunoSEQ multiplex PCR, the repertoire was profiled, and TCRdb retains in-frame clones only, with some absent. The top ten hold 0.6% to 0.7% of the sample, which has about 120,000 clones, roughly 90% seen once. This specimen consisted of PBMCs, obtained from a glioma patient whose treatment included an IDH1 peptide vaccine. The receptors were sampled from a woman aged 45 to 65 with glioma.

This clone was detected only once. The chain has TRBV29-1 and TRBJ2-5, with D perhaps being TRBD1 or TRBD2 (7 bases each). CDR1 and CDR2 from the germline V gene are SQVTM and ANQGSEA. The V end lost 3 bases, the J end lost 5 bases, and 22 bases lay between the germline ends. CDR3 length equals 16 residues. This CDR3 is CSVESGDRVKGETQYF. CDR3 nucleotides: TGCAGCGTTGAGAGCGGGGACAGAGTAAAAGGGGAGACCCAGTACTTC.

The rearrangement joins TRBV27 to TRBJ1-6, with 10 bases fitting TRBD1. The CDR3 has 15 residues. Germline V gives CDR1 MNHEY, CDR2 SMNVEV (reference sequence). V was pared by 6 bases and J by 10 bases, with 9 bases of the junction left unmatched. The DNA of the CDR3 is TGTGCCAGCAGCCCGGGACAGGGGATCGGATCACCCCTCCACTTT. Encoded protein: CASSPGQGIGSPLHF.

V and J are TRBV27 and TRBJ1-1, with 9 bases fitting TRBD1. Trimming removed 4 bases from V and 3 bases from J; junction bases left unmatched: 6. This CDR3 spans 15 amino acids. Per the germline V gene, CDR1 is MNHEY and CDR2 is SMNVEV (reference sequence). CDR3 bases: TGTGCCAGCAGTTGGGGAGGGACAGGGTACACTGAAGCTTTCTTT. Residues: CASSWGGTGYTEAFF.

The chain uses TRBV2 and TRBJ1-3; D is perhaps TRBD1 (5 bases). The CDR3 sequence is 13 residues long. Trimming cost V 5 bases and J 8 bases, with 13 bases left between them. Germline V lookup: CDR1 SNHLY, CDR2 FYNNEI. The CDR3 DNA is TGTGCCAGCAGTACCGACAAGGGACACACCATATATTTT. Its translation: CASSTDKGHTIYF.

This clone was observed a single time. The chain carries TRBV7-9 and TRBJ1-2; TRBD1 agrees at 10 bases. The J segment lost 0 bases and the V segment lost 7 bases, leaving 8 bases of the junction unmatched. The CDR3 length is 16 residues. Germline V gene data show CDR1 as SEHNR and CDR2 as FQNEAQ (reference sequence). The CDR3 here is CASKGDRGPSNYGYTF. For the CDR3, the DNA is TGTGCCAGCAAGGGGGACAGGGGTCCCTCTAACTATGGCTACACCTTC. Full variable domain (missing parts from reference TRBV7-9 and TRBJ1-2): DTGVSQNPRHKITKRGQNVTFRCDPISEHNRLYWYRQTLGQGPEFLTYFQNEAQLEKSRLLSDRFSAERPKGSFSTLEIQRTEQGDSAMYLCASKGDRGPSNYGYTFGSGTRLTVV.

CDR3 DNA sequence: TGCGCCAGCAGCTTGAACCTAGCGGGAGAGGCAGATACGCAGTATTTT. Translation: CASSLNLAGEADTQYF. The chain has TRBV5-1 and TRBJ2-3, with 10 bases matching TRBD2. Germline V lookup: CDR1 SGHRS, CDR2 YFSETQ. The CDR3 totals 16 residues. Trimming removed 1 base from V and 4 bases from J; junction bases left unmatched: 6.